Following are 17 T cell receptor beta chains from one sample sequenced in a study of blood T cell repertoires in COVID-19. Clones were read by immunoSEQ multiplex PCR, and TCRdb kept only the in-frame ones, dropping some. The sample has 90,000 to 110,000 clones; roughly 79% are singletons. Sequencing used peripheral blood. These receptor sequences come from a woman aged 70-85 years with acute or convalescent COVID-19.

The CDR3 loop reads CASNLDHRANTEAFF. The CDR3 DNA reads TGTGCCAGCAATCTGGACCACAGGGCGAACACTGAAGCTTTCTTT. The chain is built from TRBV28 and TRBJ1-1, with D perhaps matching TRBD1 (6 bases). The germline V gene encodes CDR1 MDHEN and CDR2 SYDVKM. CDR3 size: 15 residues. Trimming pared 7 bases from V and 1 base from J, leaving 16 bases between. Complete variable domain (other parts from reference TRBV28 and TRBJ1-1): DVKVTQSSRYLVKRTGEKVFLECVQDMDHENMFWYRQDPGLGLRLIYFSYDVKMKEKGDIPEGYSVSREKKERFSLILESASTNQTSMYLCASNLDHRANTEAFFGQGTRLTVV.

The chain couples TRBV29-1 to TRBJ1-1; weak D call: TRBD1 (6 bases). Germline values: CDR1 SQVTM, CDR2 ANQGSEA. CDR3 length: 13 residues. The V and J ends lost 6 bases and 1 base respectively, with 12 bases between them. CDR3 DNA: TGCAGCGTGGCAGGGGCTGCGAACACTGAAGCTTTCTTT. Translated: CSVAGAANTEAFF.

The chain combines TRBV19 with TRBJ2-1; TRBD2 is a possible D gene (5 bases). CDR3 length: 13 residues. CDR1 LNHDA and CDR2 SQIVND come from the germline V gene (reference sequence). The V end lost 8 bases, the J end lost 3 bases, and 11 bases lay between the germline ends. The CDR3 coding sequence is TGTGCCAGTTCAGCTAGCCGCTACAATGAGCAGTTCTTC. It encodes CASSASRYNEQFF.

This sequence joins TRBV7-8 and TRBJ2-3; 15 positions match TRBD2. Per germline, CDR1 SGHVS and CDR2 FQNEAQ. The length of the CDR3 is 21 residues. The V gene end was trimmed by 2 bases and the J gene end by 4 bases; junction bases not matched to a gene: 16. The CDR3, as DNA: TGTGCCAGCAGCTTAAGAGGCCCGTGGACTAGCGGGGGGGCTTCCTCAGATACGCAGTATTTT. It specifies CASSLRGPWTSGGASSDTQYF.

V gene TRBV14 combines with J gene TRBJ1-1; TRBD1 matches 11 bases. The CDR3 covers 14 residues. V was clipped by 1 base and J by 8 bases; unmatched bases: 3. In germline, CDR1 is SGHDN, CDR2 FVKESK. The CDR3 reads CASSQGWTGGEAFF. CDR3 DNA sequence: TGTGCCAGCAGCCAAGGTTGGACAGGGGGCGAAGCTTTCTTT.

The CDR3 spells CASSSGLAARTDTQYF. The DNA for the CDR3 is TGTGCCAGCAGTTCCGGACTAGCGGCGCGCACAGATACGCAGTATTTT. The chain links TRBV27 to TRBJ2-3; 10 bases fit TRBD2. CDR3 length: 16 residues. Germline CDR1 reads MNHEY; CDR2 reads SMNVEV (reference sequence). V lost 4 bases to trimming and J lost 1 base; unmatched junction nucleotides: 5.

The V call is TRBV11-1, the J call TRBJ2-7; 7 bases agree with TRBD2. This CDR3 is built from 15 residues. CDR1 is SGHAT, CDR2 FQDESV, per germline (reference sequence). Trimming cost V 5 bases and J 0 bases; bases outside gene matches: 7. The CDR3 sequence: CASSRQASGSYEQYF. CDR3 coding DNA: TGTGCCAGCAGCCGGCAGGCTAGCGGCTCCTACGAGCAGTACTTC.

On this clone: The junction differs from germline at one of its ends, possibly a read error. In nucleotides, the CDR3 is TGCGCCAGCAGCTTGCTAGCGGGAGCCAACCAGGAGACCCAGTACTTC. It is translated as CASSLLAGANQETQYF. This chain links TRBV5-1 with TRBJ2-5; 10 bases fit TRBD2. The CDR3 runs to 16 residues. The germline CDR1 and CDR2 sequences are SGHRS and YFSETQ.

V usage is TRBV27 and J usage is TRBJ1-5; 8 nucleotides match TRBD1. The J segment lost 7 bases and the V segment lost 5 bases, leaving 10 bases of the junction unmatched. CDR3 length equals 15 residues. Germline-derived CDR1 and CDR2 are MNHEY and SMNVEV (reference sequence). The CDR3, as DNA: TGTGCCAGCAGTCCGCAGACAGGGGTCAGCCAGCCCCAGCATTTT. Its protein product is CASSPQTGVSQPQHF.

In regard to this clone: A junction end diverges from the germline sequence, so it may reflect a read error. The chain couples TRBV29-1 to TRBJ2-1; 7 nucleotides match TRBD1. Germline values: CDR1 SQVTM, CDR2 ANQGSEA. The CDR3 consists of 17 residues. The CDR3 DNA follows: TGCAGCGTCGAAGTAGGACAGGCGCTAACCGTCGGAAATGAGCAGTTCTTC. This sequence encodes CSVEVGQALTVGNEQFF.

The chain joins TRBV4-3 to TRBJ1-2, with D maybe TRBD1 (6 bases). The CDR3 extends over 15 amino acids. The germline CDR1 and CDR2 sequences are LGHNA and YSLEER. The ends were cut back, 0 bases at V and 4 bases at J, with 12 bases in the middle. This chain's CDR3 is CASSQDPRQAYGYTF. In nucleotides, the CDR3 is TGCGCCAGCAGCCAAGATCCTCGACAGGCCTATGGCTACACCTTC.

V usage is TRBV10-2 and J usage is TRBJ1-1, with TRBD1 matching 7 bases. CDR3 size: 14 residues. J was trimmed by 3 bases and V by 5 bases; bases with no gene match: 6. The germline V gene encodes CDR1 WSHSY and CDR2 SAAADI. The CDR3 protein is CASSIKGADTEAFF. CDR3 sequence (DNA): TGCGCCAGCAGTATCAAGGGGGCGGACACTGAAGCTTTCTTT.

This chain joins TRBV7-9 and TRBJ2-2, with 14 bases lining up with TRBD2. This CDR3 spans 16 amino acids. The J segment lost 6 bases and the V segment lost 5 bases, leaving 5 bases of the junction unmatched. CDR1 and CDR2 (germline): SEHNR, FQNEAQ (reference sequence). The CDR3 reads CASSRTSGRTAGELFF. CDR3 bases: TGTGCCAGCAGCCGGACTAGCGGGAGGACGGCCGGGGAGCTGTTTTTT.

This clone was recorded a few times. The chain employs TRBV6-5 and TRBJ2-5, with TRBD2 as a possible D gene (6 bases). V dropped 0 bases and J dropped 5 bases, with 10 bases sitting between them. Germline loops: CDR1 MNHEY, CDR2 SVGAGI. This CDR3 has 14 residues. CDR3 in amino acids: CASSYSSLAETQYF. The DNA of the CDR3 is TGTGCCAGCAGTTACTCCAGCCTAGCGGAGACCCAGTACTTC.

The chain couples TRBV6-1 to TRBJ1-3, with D tentatively TRBD1 (6 bases). The V gene lost 2 bases and the J gene lost 2 bases, with 13 bases spanning the gap. The CDR3 totals 16 residues. Germline assignment: CDR1 MNHNS and CDR2 SASEGT. The CDR3 DNA reads TGTGCCAGCAGTGAATGGGCAGGGGAGACTGGAAACACCATATATTTT. It encodes CASSEWAGETGNTIYF.

This chain joins TRBV12-3 or TRBV12-4 and TRBJ2-1; tentative D call: TRBD2 (6 bases). This CDR3 comprises 12 residues. The germline V and J ends were trimmed by 5 bases and 9 bases, with 11 bases remaining between them. CDR3 nucleotides: TGTGCCAGCAGTCCCGGGGGAGGTGAGCAGTTCTTC. Protein: CASSPGGGEQFF.

There are a few counts of this clone. This chain links TRBV5-1 with TRBJ2-2; 10 positions agree with TRBD2. J was trimmed by 4 bases and V by 4 bases; bases with no gene match: 13. This CDR3 contains 18 residues. Looked up from germline, CDR1 is SGHRS and CDR2 is YFSETQ. CDR3 loop: CASSLGALAGAGTGELFF. The CDR3 DNA is TGCGCCAGCAGCCTTGGGGCCCTAGCGGGAGCCGGCACCGGGGAGCTGTTTTTT.